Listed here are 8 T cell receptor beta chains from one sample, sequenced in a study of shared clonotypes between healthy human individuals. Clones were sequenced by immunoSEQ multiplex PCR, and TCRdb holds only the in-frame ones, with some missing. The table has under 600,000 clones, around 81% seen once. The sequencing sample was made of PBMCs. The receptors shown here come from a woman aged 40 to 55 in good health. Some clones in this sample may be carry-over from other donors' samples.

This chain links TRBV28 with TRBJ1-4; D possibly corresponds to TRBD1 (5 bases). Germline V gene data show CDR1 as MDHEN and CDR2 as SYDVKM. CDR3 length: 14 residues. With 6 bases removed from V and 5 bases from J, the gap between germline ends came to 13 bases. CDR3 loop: CASRTARGNEKLFF. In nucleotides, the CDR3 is TGTGCCAGCAGGACCGCTAGGGGAAATGAAAAACTGTTTTTT.

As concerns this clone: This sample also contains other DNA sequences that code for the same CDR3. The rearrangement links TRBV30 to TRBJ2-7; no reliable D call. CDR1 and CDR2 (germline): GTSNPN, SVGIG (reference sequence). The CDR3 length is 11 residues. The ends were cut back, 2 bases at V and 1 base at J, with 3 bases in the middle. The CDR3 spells CAWSLSYEQYF. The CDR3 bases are TGTGCCTGGAGTCTATCCTACGAGCAGTACTTC.

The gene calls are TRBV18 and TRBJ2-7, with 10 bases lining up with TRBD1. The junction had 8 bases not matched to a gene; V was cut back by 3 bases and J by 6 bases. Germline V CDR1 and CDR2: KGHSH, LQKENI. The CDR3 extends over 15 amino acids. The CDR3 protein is CASSPRNGQGGEQYF. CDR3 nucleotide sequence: TGTGCCAGCTCACCTCGAAACGGACAGGGGGGCGAGCAGTACTTC.

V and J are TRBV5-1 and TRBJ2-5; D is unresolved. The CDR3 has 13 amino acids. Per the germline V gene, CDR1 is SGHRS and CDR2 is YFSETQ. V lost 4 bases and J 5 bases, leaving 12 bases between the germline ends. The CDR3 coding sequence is TGCGCCAGCAGCCCCTCACGGTGGGAGACCCAGTACTTC. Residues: CASSPSRWETQYF.

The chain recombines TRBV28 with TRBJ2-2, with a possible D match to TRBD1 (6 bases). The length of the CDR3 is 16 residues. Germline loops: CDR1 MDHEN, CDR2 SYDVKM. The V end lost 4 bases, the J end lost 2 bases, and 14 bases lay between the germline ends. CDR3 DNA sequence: TGTGCCAGCAGTTCACTGGACAGAGATAACACCGGGGAGCTGTTTTTT. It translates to CASSSLDRDNTGELFF.

The DNA of the CDR3 is TGTGCCAGCAGCTTGCAGGGGATGAACACTGAAGCTTTCTTT. Protein product: CASSLQGMNTEAFF. The V call is TRBV5-5, the J call TRBJ1-1; perhaps TRBD1 as D (6 bases). V was clipped by 1 base and J by 0 bases, with 7 bases between them. Germline V gives CDR1 SGHKS, CDR2 YYEKEE (reference sequence). The CDR3 has 14 residues.

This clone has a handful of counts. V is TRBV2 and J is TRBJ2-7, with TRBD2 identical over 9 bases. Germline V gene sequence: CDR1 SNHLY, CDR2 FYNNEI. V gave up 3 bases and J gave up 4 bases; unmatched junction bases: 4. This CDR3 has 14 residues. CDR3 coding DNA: TGTGCCAGCAGTGAGTGGCGGGAGGGGTACGAGCAGTACTTC. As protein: CASSEWREGYEQYF.

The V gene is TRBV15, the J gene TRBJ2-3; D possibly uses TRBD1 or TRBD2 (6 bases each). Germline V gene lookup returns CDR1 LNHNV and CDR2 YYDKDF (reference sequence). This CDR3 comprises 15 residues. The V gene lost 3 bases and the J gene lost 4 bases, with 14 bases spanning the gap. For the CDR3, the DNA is TGTGCCACCAGCAGCAAGGCAGGGGAGGCAGATACGCAGTATTTT. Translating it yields CATSSKAGEADTQYF.